This T cell receptor beta chain came from a study of CD8+CD57+ T cells in acquired aplastic anemia. TCR beta VDJ and CDR3 profiling used genomic DNA as template. MiXCR, run by TCRdb on the reads, gives a single entry per CDR3 protein. The sample includes about 160,000 distinct CDR3 sequences, roughly 43% seen only once; the top ten take 2.5% to 3.5%. This clonotype was seen at least ten times. An expansion of CD8+CD57+ cells by flow cytometry had been shown in patients chosen for sequencing. Germline CDR1 and CDR2: SGDLS and YYNGEE. This CDR3 comprises 15 residues. The V segment lost 5 bases and the J segment 4 bases; nucleotides outside the gene matches: 4.

The sample comprised sorted CD4+, CD8+, or CD8+CD57+ T cells (not recorded which) from PBMCs. The chain uses TRBV9 and TRBJ2-2; 11 bases fit TRBD2. The clonotype originates from a human donor with aplastic anemia. The CDR3 protein is CASSTSGSSTGELFF. The CDR3 DNA follows: TGTGCCAGCAGTACTAGCGGGAGTAGCACCGGGGAGCTGTTTTTT.